Listed below are T cell receptor beta chains from one sample, sequenced in a study of regulatory T cells in long-lasting Graves disease. TCRdb recomputed calls from the multiplex PCR reads with MiXCR, one row per CDR3 protein. The sample shows roughly 420,000 distinct CDR3 sequences, about a sixth of them seen only once. A further study also used this sample, focusing on T cells in Graves' hyperthyroidism and ophthalmopathy.

The sequenced sample was peripheral blood mononuclear cells (PBMCs), obtained at new diagnosis, from a patient treated with antithyroid drugs. The origin of the receptors is a woman in her 30s with Graves disease. Both conserved end residues are part of each CDR3. Fields, in order: D gene, V gene, J gene, clone size, CDR3 length, CDR3 DNA, CDR3 protein. The D gene is left open where the match is weak. Clone size is stated in some rows and not others, as once, few, many or a class when expanded.

D: NA; V: TRBV30; J: TRBJ2-1; size: many; length: 11; DNA: TGTGCCTGGACGTCTGTCAATGAGCAGTTCTTC; CDR3: CAWTSVNEQFF
D: TRBD1; V: TRBV19; J: TRBJ2-5; size: few; length: 14; DNA: TGTGCCAGTAGGTCCGGACAGGGGTTAGAGACCCAGTACTTC; CDR3: CASRSGQGLETQYF
D: NA; V: TRBV9; J: TRBJ2-3; size: NA; length: 14; DNA: TGTGCCAGCAGCGTAGTTGGCGACACAGATACGCAGTATTTT; CDR3: CASSVVGDTDTQYF
D: NA; V: TRBV2; J: TRBJ2-7; size: many; length: 14; DNA: TGTGCCAGCAGTGCCCCTCCCGCAAAGTACGAGCAGTACTTC; CDR3: CASSAPPAKYEQYF
D: TRBD1; V: TRBV19; J: TRBJ1-2; size: NA; length: 16; DNA: TGTGCCAGTAGTCTGCACAGGGGGAAAGAGAACTATGGCTACACCTTC; CDR3: CASSLHRGKENYGYTF
D: NA; V: TRBV4-2; J: TRBJ1-2; size: NA; length: 15; DNA: TGTGCCAGCAGCCAAGTGGAACTAAATCTGAAGGGCTACACCTTC; CDR3: CASSQVELNLKGYTF
D: TRBD1; V: TRBV3-1; J: TRBJ1-1; size: many; length: 14; DNA: TGTGCCAGCAGCCTCCGGGACAGAGACACTGAAGCTTTCTTT; CDR3: CASSLRDRDTEAFF
D: NA; V: TRBV7-3; J: TRBJ2-1; size: many; length: 17; DNA: TGTGCCAGCAGCTTAATGGCGGGCCCATCGGTTCTCTATGAGCAGTTCTTC; CDR3: CASSLMAGPSVLYEQFF
D: TRBD2; V: TRBV6-2/TRBV6-3; J: TRBJ2-3; size: few; length: 19; DNA: TGTGCCAGCAGTTCCGGGACTAGCGGGACCGAGAGACACACAGATACGCAGTATTTT; CDR3: CASSSGTSGTERHTDTQYF
D: TRBD2; V: TRBV13; J: TRBJ2-3; size: many; length: 14; DNA: TGTGCCAGCACCCAGCGGGGAGTCACAGATACGCAGTATTTT; CDR3: CASTQRGVTDTQYF
D: NA; V: TRBV15; J: TRBJ2-7; size: NA; length: 14; DNA: TGTGCCACCAGCATGGTACAGAGCTCCTACGAGCAGTACTTC; CDR3: CATSMVQSSYEQYF
D: NA; V: TRBV6-9; J: TRBJ2-7; size: NA; length: 15; DNA: TGTGCCAGCAGTTACAGGGAAGGAAAACTATGGGAGCAGTACTTC; CDR3: CASSYREGKLWEQYF
D: NA; V: TRBV7-2; J: TRBJ2-5; size: many; length: 15; DNA: TGTGCCAGCAGCTTTTCCCCCGACGGGACGGAGACCCAGTACTTC; CDR3: CASSFSPDGTETQYF
D: TRBD1; V: TRBV28; J: TRBJ2-7; size: many; length: 14; DNA: TGTGCCAGCAGAGATGGGACAGGGATCTACGAGCAGTACTTC; CDR3: CASRDGTGIYEQYF
D: TRBD1; V: TRBV2; J: TRBJ2-7; size: NA; length: 14; DNA: TGTGCCAGCAGATCCGGGACAGGGGGTAGCGAGCAGTACTTC; CDR3: CASRSGTGGSEQYF
D: TRBD2; V: TRBV20-1; J: TRBJ2-5; size: many; length: 16; DNA: TGCAGTGCTAGGGTCCCCTCGGGAGGGGACGGAGAGACCCAGTACTTC; CDR3: CSARVPSGGDGETQYF
D: NA; V: TRBV11-2; J: TRBJ2-7; size: NA; length: 15; DNA: TGTGCCAGCAGCTTAAGTCTCCTTTCTGACTACGAGCAGTACTTC; CDR3: CASSLSLLSDYEQYF
D: NA; V: TRBV5-8; J: TRBJ2-6; size: many; length: 16; DNA: TGTGCCAGCAGCTTGGCCTGGCAATCAGGGGCCAACGTCCTGACTTTC; CDR3: CASSLAWQSGANVLTF
D: TRBD1; V: TRBV7-6; J: TRBJ2-5; size: NA; length: 15; DNA: TGTGCCAGCAGCTTTGGGACAGGGGGCGCGGAGACCCAGTACTTC; CDR3: CASSFGTGGAETQYF
D: NA; V: TRBV7-2; J: TRBJ2-1; size: many; length: 14; DNA: TGTGCCAGCAGCTTAGTGGGAGTCTACAATGAGCAGTTCTTC; CDR3: CASSLVGVYNEQFF
D: TRBD2; V: TRBV24-1; J: TRBJ2-1; size: many; length: 13; DNA: TGTGCCACCAGTGATGGACTAGTGAATGAGCAGTTCTTC; CDR3: CATSDGLVNEQFF
D: TRBD2; V: TRBV24-1; J: TRBJ2-1; size: many; length: 16; DNA: TGTGCCACCAGTGAGGCTAGCGGAGGGCCCTACAATGAGCAGTTCTTC; CDR3: CATSEASGGPYNEQFF
D: TRBD1; V: TRBV28; J: TRBJ1-3; size: many; length: 16; DNA: TGTGCCAGCAGTTTGGAGGGGGCGTCTGTTGGCCACACCATATATTTT; CDR3: CASSLEGASVGHTIYF
D: NA; V: TRBV28; J: TRBJ2-4; size: many; length: 16; DNA: TGTGCCAGCAGTTCCCTCCAGCGGCTAGCCAAAAACATTCAGTACTTC; CDR3: CASSSLQRLAKNIQYF
D: TRBD2; V: TRBV6-1; J: TRBJ2-3; size: many; length: 16; DNA: TGTGCCAGCTCCCCTAGCGGGAGTTTTTTCCAAGATACGCAGTATTTT; CDR3: CASSPSGSFFQDTQYF
D: TRBD1; V: TRBV3-1; J: TRBJ1-1; size: many; length: 15; DNA: TGTGCCAGCAGCCAAGATATGGTCGAGGGGGCGTATGCTTTCTTT; CDR3: CASSQDMVEGAYAFF
D: NA; V: TRBV7-9; J: TRBJ2-4; size: many; length: 15; DNA: TGTGCCACTTCGAGGGGGGGAGGGCCTACTGGCATTCAGTACTTC; CDR3: CATSRGGGPTGIQYF
D: TRBD2; V: TRBV20-1; J: TRBJ2-7; size: many; length: 13; DNA: TGCAGTGTCGTCGTAGCGGGAGCTTACGAGCAGTACTTC; CDR3: CSVVVAGAYEQYF
D: NA; V: TRBV7-8; J: TRBJ2-5; size: many; length: 14; DNA: TGTGCCAGCAGCTTAGTTCGCCTCCAGGGGACCCAGTACTTC; CDR3: CASSLVRLQGTQYF